This T cell receptor (beta chain) appears in the sequencing data of a study of T-cell memory formation after mild COVID-19 (dated by TCRdb to the early 2020s). Background on the whole study: TCR sequence clusters from the two donors were found to be largely donor specific. T-cell clones expanding and contracting after mild COVID-19 in two donors were tracked by longitudinal TCRalpha and TCRbeta repertoire sequencing. Two young, previously healthy adult volunteers, one female and one male, were included in the cohort. What the work shows at the level of the full study, not this receptor alone: Whether the second-wave clones peaking on day 37 were SARS-CoV-2 specific was not confirmed. Contracting CD4+ clones were located mainly in the CM and EM memory subsets, whereas CD8+ clones were found to be enriched in EMRA. Clones that contracted from day 15 to 85 showed balanced CD4/CD8 phenotypes, whereas a second wave of clones that expanded from day 15 to 37 leaned towards CD4+. The study included only two mild cases, and larger cohorts that include severe cases with pre-infection samples were judged to be necessary. Some responding clones were detected in pre-infection memory, which suggested that pre-existing cross-reactive memory T cells had joined the SARS-CoV-2 response.

PBMCs were isolated by Ficoll-Paque density gradient centrifugation. As encoded in the germline V gene (reference sequence), CDR1 is DFQATT while CDR2 is SNEGSKA. From cysteine to phenylalanine, the CDR3 is 15 amino acids long. The sequence is cut down to CDR3 DNA, 45 bases in frame from base 1. V is cut back by 0 bases and J by 8 bases, with 7 bases in the junction unmatched. Details on this clonotype: Its antigen remains unidentified. Per-base quality was not reported, and no clone a single base away is much larger than it.

Sequencing relied on an Illumina NovaSeq 6000. cDNA libraries for TCRalpha and TCRbeta were prepared by 5'RACE using constant-segment primers, with sample barcodes and unique molecular identifiers added. Trizol reagent was used to extract RNA from every sample. The libraries were amplified in two PCR steps, and the second step added a second sample barcode and Illumina TruSeq adapters. Libraries were sequenced on an Illumina NovaSeq with 2 x 150 bp paired-end reads. In the source study's methods: With migec v1.2.7, reads were demultiplexed and then collapsed into UMI-guided consensus sequences. Using mixcr v2.1.11, UMI consensuses were aligned to TRA and TRB V and J templates and then assembled into clonotypes. A clonotype was counted as expanded or contracted only when both edgeR and NoisET called the clonotype significant, with the noise models trained on biological replicates. edgeR calls used a false discovery rate-adjusted p below 0.01 and a log2 fold-change threshold of 1. PCA with hierarchical clustering of max-normalized trajectories of the 1000 most abundant clonotypes was used as exploratory dynamics analysis. Separately sequenced CD4+ and CD8+ repertoires were used to assign the CD4 or CD8 phenotype of responding clones. TCRdb itself trimmed the public reads at Q25 with fastp, ran MiXCR and retained productive beta chains. Duplicate CDR3 protein sequences are folded into a single record with the most common DNA and genes. V and J calls and clone size were set by TCRdb, not the authors. This sample has approximately 480,000 distinct CDR3 sequences in its table, and 18% of those were observed once. The ten top clones hold approximately 13% of the sample.

The receptor's source is an adult woman who had mild COVID-19 (a few samples of this study predate the infection). The sample titles of this study are shuffled in the database, so cell type and time point are left out; the donor was told from shared clones. What was sequenced was PBMCs or a T cell subset sorted from them (not recorded which). The chain employs TRBV20-1 and TRBJ1-6; 7 central bases correspond to TRBD1. The CDR3 amino acid sequence is: CSARDRGRGYSPLHF. The DNA is TGCAGTGCTAGAGATCGGGGCAGGGGGTATTCACCCCTCCACTTT.